This TCR beta chain was observed in a study of neurological immune-mediated disorders. The method for making cDNA was 5'RACE, and it used 10-nucleotide random UMIs. Every sequencing run produced over 190 million TCR-beta sequences that came from 15-18 subjects. One entry per CDR3 protein, called by TCRdb with MiXCR from the 5' RACE reads. The sample shows about 71,000 distinct CDR3 sequences, roughly 3.2% of them seen only once. Study-wide results and caveats: While HTLV-1-associated myelopathy showed the greatest TCR clonal expansion, multiple sclerosis showed the least, falling below healthy controls.

This clonotype was found many times. Its cognate antigen is unknown. The sequence was obtained from a middle-aged man with multiple sclerosis. The sample comprised PBMCs.

For the CDR3, the DNA is TGTGCCAGCAACTACCAGGGGGCGTTCACTGAAGCTTTCTTT. Translating gives CASNYQGAFTEAFF. The rearrangement uses TRBV7-9 and TRBJ1-1, with 8 nucleotides matching TRBD1. CDR1 and CDR2 from the germline V gene are SEHNR and FQNEAQ (reference sequence). This CDR3 has 14 amino acids. V lost 7 bases to trimming and J lost 4 bases; unmatched junction nucleotides: 8. Full variable domain (rest looked up from reference TRBV7-9 and TRBJ1-1): DTGVSQNPRHKITKRGQNVTFRCDPISEHNRLYWYRQTLGQGPEFLTYFQNEAQLEKSRLLSDRFSAERPKGSFSTLEIQRTEQGDSAMYLCASNYQGAFTEAFFGQGTRLTVV.